The sequence of this TCR beta chain was determined in a study of blood T cell repertoires in COVID-19. Overall study context: From the United States, Italy and Spain came samples of acute and convalescent COVID-19. T cells, B-cell-depleted T cells, or PBMCs supplied cDNA or gDNA.

After removal of 4 bases from V and 4 bases from J, the junction contained 4 bases not matched to a gene. The CDR3 contains 14 residues. In germline, CDR1 is MGHRA, CDR2 YSYEKL. In the source study's methods: Reference gene primer amplification yielded estimated nucleated cell counts. Generated by immunoSEQ multiplex PCR, the TCRdb table keeps only in-frame clones and is missing some. That table supplies the V and J calls and clone size; D and trimming were determined from the DNA. The sample lists approximately 81,000 clones; about nine tenths were seen once. Input material: peripheral blood. This sequence was found in an older man with active or convalescent COVID-19. The chain combines TRBV4-1 with TRBJ1-3; TRBD1 matches 7 bases. Written as DNA, the CDR3 is TGCGCCAGCAGCCTCCGGGACAGAGGAAACACCATATATTTT. As protein: CASSLRDRGNTIYF.